The 12 T cell receptor beta chains below were found in one sample sequenced in a study of T cell responses to AZD1222 COVID-19 vaccine. Only in-frame clones appear in the TCRdb table, and some are missing; sequencing was by immunoSEQ multiplex PCR. The sample lists fewer than 150,000 clones, 70% to 90% occurring once. Material: peripheral blood, obtained 28 days after the second AZD1222 dose. The receptors come from an adult who received the AZD1222 COVID-19 vaccine.

The chain carries TRBV12-3 or TRBV12-4 and TRBJ1-2, with a tentative D call TRBD1 (6 bases). CDR3 length equals 13 residues. V gave up 7 bases and J gave up 4 bases, with 13 bases separating them. The DNA for the CDR3 is TGTGCCAGCACCAACAGGGCCTCCTATGGCTACACCTTC. It is translated as CASTNRASYGYTF.

The V call is TRBV4-1, the J call TRBJ1-1; no reliable D call. Trimming took 4 bases from V and 4 from J, leaving 16 bases between them. CDR1 MGHRA and CDR2 YSYEKL come from the germline V gene. This CDR3 comprises 15 residues. As DNA, the CDR3 is TGCGCCAGCAGCCTCCACCAGTCCCCCGCCACTGAAGCTTTCTTT. This encodes CASSLHQSPATEAFF.

The gene calls are TRBV19 and TRBJ1-1; D may be TRBD1 (5 bases). Trimming took off 7 bases at V and 1 base at J, with 16 bases between the two ends. The CDR3 is 15 amino acids. Germline V gene lookup returns CDR1 LNHDA and CDR2 SQIVND (reference sequence). This chain's CDR3 is CASTYTRVGNTEAFF. The CDR3 DNA sequence: TGTGCCAGTACCTATACCAGGGTCGGGAACACTGAAGCTTTCTTT.

Only one count was recorded for this clone. V gene TRBV10-3 combines with J gene TRBJ2-7; TRBD1 matches at 7 bases. The CDR3 totals 14 residues. Trimming cost V 5 bases and J 4 bases; bases outside gene matches: 8. Germline V gene sequence: CDR1 ENHRY, CDR2 SYGVKD. For the CDR3, the DNA is TGTGCCATCAGTATCCGGGACAGTATTTACGAGCAGTACTTC. Residues: CAISIRDSIYEQYF.

The V call is TRBV4-2, the J call TRBJ2-5, with TRBD2 as a possible D gene (6 bases). The CDR3 runs 17 residues. The germline V gene has CDR1 LGHNA and CDR2 YNFKEQ. Trimming pared 1 base from V and 4 bases from J, leaving 19 bases between. The chain's CDR3 is CASSQAVGAGGGETQYF. The DNA for the CDR3 is TGTGCCAGCAGCCAAGCGGTGGGAGCGGGTGGAGGAGAGACCCAGTACTTC.

The V and J genes are TRBV18 and TRBJ2-6; unclear D gene. The CDR3 covers 16 residues. Germline CDR1 reads KGHSH; CDR2 reads LQKENI. The V gene lost 0 bases and the J gene lost 2 bases, with 8 bases spanning the gap. CDR3 sequence: CASSPPAAAGANVLTF. CDR3 bases: TGTGCCAGCTCACCACCGGCTGCTGCTGGGGCCAACGTCCTGACTTTC.

The chain recombines TRBV27 with TRBJ2-5; TRBD1 or TRBD2 may be the D gene (6 bases each). The CDR3 extends over 15 amino acids. V lost 5 bases, J lost 4 bases, and 17 bases lay in between. Germline lookup yields CDR1 MNHEY and CDR2 SMNVEV (reference sequence). CDR3 loop: CASSPWRGELETQYF. CDR3 sequence (DNA): TGTGCCAGCAGTCCCTGGAGGGGGGAATTAGAGACCCAGTACTTC.

This clone came up a few times. Here the CDR3 DNA reads TGTGCCAGCAGTGGACCGGGACAGGGGGCGAATGAGCAGTTCTTC. Its protein product is CASSGPGQGANEQFF. The J gene is TRBJ2-1, the V gene TRBV27; 12 positions match TRBD1. Germline CDR1 reads MNHEY; CDR2 reads SMNVEV (reference sequence). With V trimmed by 5 bases and J by 7 bases, 6 bases remained unmatched. The CDR3 covers 15 residues.

The chain links TRBV6-5 to TRBJ2-1; tentatively, D is TRBD2 (5 bases). V was shortened by 6 bases and J by 7 bases, with 19 bases between the two germline ends. This CDR3 has 15 amino acids. The germline V gene encodes CDR1 MNHEY and CDR2 SVGAGI. The CDR3 sequence is CASSPFGESHNEQFF. CDR3 nucleotide sequence: TGTGCCAGCAGCCCCTTCGGGGAGAGCCATAATGAGCAGTTCTTC.

J is TRBJ2-7 and V is TRBV12-5, with D unresolved. V lost 2 bases, J lost 4 bases, and 6 bases lay in between. The germline V gene has CDR1 LGHNT and CDR2 FRNRAP. The CDR3 has 12 amino acids. The CDR3 nucleotides read TGTGCTAGTGGTTTGACTTGGTACGAGCAGTACTTC. It codes for CASGLTWYEQYF.

J is TRBJ2-2 and V is TRBV2, with D possibly matching TRBD1 (5 bases). The CDR3 is made up of 14 amino acids. Trimming pared 2 bases from V and 3 bases from J, leaving 7 bases between. CDR1 is SNHLY, CDR2 FYNNEI, per germline. CDR3 amino acids: CASSEQGHTGELFF. The CDR3 nucleotides read TGTGCCAGCAGTGAACAGGGTCACACCGGGGAGCTGTTTTTT.

This clone occurred once. This chain connects TRBV5-6 to TRBJ1-2, with D unclear. V was clipped by 4 bases and J by 7 bases, with 17 bases between them. In germline, CDR1 is SGHDT, CDR2 YYEEEE. This CDR3 spans 14 amino acids. The CDR3 bases are TGTGCCAGCAGCCCTTCGCTGGAAAAACCTGGCTACACCTTC. It codes for CASSPSLEKPGYTF.